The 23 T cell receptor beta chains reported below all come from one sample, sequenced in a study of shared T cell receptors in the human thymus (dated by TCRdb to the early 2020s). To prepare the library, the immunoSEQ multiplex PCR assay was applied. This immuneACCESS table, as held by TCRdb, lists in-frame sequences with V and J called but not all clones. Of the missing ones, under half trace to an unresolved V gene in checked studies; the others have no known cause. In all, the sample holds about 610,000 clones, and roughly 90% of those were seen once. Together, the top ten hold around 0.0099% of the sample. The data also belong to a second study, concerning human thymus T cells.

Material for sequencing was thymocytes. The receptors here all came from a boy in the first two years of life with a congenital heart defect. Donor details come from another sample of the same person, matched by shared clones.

CDR3 in amino acids: CASSGTGRAYEQYF. CDR3 in DNA: TGTGCCAGCAGTGGGACAGGTAGGGCCTACGAGCAGTACTTC. This chain joins TRBV6-1 and TRBJ2-7, with 7 bases matching TRBD1. CDR1 MNHNS and CDR2 SASEGT come from the germline V gene. V shed 4 bases and J 2 bases; nucleotides not matched to a gene: 5. The CDR3 is made up of 14 amino acids.

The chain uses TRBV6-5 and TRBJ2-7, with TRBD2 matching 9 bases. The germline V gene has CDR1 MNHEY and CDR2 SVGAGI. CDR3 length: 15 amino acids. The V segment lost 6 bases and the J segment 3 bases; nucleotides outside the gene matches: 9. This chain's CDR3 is CASSRRLAAIYEQYF. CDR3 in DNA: TGTGCCAGCAGCCGACGACTAGCGGCTATCTACGAGCAGTACTTC.

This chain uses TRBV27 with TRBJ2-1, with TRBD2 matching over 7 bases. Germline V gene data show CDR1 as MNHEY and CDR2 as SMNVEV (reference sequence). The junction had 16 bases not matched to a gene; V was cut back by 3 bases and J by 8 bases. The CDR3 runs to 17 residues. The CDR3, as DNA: TGTGCCAGCAGTTTCCCCCGCGGGAGACTAGGCCGGGATGAGCAGTTCTTC. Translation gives CASSFPRGRLGRDEQFF.

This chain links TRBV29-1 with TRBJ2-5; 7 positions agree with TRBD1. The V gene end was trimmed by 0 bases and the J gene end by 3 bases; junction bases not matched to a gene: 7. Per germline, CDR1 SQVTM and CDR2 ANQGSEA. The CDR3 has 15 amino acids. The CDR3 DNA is TGCAGCGTTGAAGATCACAGGACAGGAGAAGAGACCCAGTACTTC. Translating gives CSVEDHRTGEETQYF.

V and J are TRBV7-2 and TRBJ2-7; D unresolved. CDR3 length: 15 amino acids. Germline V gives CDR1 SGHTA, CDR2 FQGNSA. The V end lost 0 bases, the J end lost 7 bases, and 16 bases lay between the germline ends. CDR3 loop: CASSLAREPTREQYF. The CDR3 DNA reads TGTGCCAGCAGCTTAGCGCGTGAACCAACGAGAGAGCAGTACTTC.

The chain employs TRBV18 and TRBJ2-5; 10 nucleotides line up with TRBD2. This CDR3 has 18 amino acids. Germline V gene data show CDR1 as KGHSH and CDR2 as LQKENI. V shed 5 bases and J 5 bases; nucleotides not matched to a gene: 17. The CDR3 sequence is CASSSYVSKREGCETQYF. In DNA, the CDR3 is TGTGCCAGCTCATCGTACGTTAGTAAGCGGGAGGGCTGCGAGACCCAGTACTTC. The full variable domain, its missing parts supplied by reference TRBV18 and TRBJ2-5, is NAGVMQNPRHLVRRRGQEARLRCSPMKGHSHVYWYRQLPEEGLKFMVYLQKENIIDESGMPKERFSAEFPKEGPSILRIQQVVRGDSAAYFCASSSYVSKREGCETQYFGPGTRLLVL.

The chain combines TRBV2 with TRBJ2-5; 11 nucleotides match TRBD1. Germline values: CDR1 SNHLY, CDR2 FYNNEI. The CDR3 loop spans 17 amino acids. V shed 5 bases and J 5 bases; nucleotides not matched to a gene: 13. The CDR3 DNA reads TGTGCCAGCAGTCTCTCCGACCCGGGACAGGGGGAGGAGACCCAGTACTTC. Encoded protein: CASSLSDPGQGEETQYF. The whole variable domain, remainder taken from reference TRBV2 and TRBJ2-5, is EPEVTQTPSHQVTQMGQEVILRCVPISNHLYFYWYRQILGQKVEFLVSFYNNEISEKSEIFDDQFSVERPDGSNFTLKIRSTKLEDSAMYFCASSLSDPGQGEETQYFGPGTRLLVL.

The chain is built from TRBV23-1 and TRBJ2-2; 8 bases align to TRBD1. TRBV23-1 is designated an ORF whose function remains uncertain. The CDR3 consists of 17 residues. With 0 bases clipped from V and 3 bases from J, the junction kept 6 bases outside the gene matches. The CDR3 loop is CASSQSKGTGHTGELFF. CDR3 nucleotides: TGCGCCAGCAGTCAATCGAAGGGGACAGGCCACACCGGGGAGCTGTTTTTT.

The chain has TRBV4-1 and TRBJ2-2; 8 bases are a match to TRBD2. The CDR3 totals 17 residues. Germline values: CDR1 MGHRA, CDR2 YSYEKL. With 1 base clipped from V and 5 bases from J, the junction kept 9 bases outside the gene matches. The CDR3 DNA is TGCGCCAGCAGCCAAGGCCCTCCGGGACTAGTGACCGGGGAGCTGTTTTTT. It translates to CASSQGPPGLVTGELFF.

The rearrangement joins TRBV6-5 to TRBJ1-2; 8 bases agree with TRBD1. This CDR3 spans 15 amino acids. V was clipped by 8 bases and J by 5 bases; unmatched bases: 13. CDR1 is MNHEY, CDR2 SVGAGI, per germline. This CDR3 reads CASRSRGQAGYGYTF. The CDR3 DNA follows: TGTGCCAGCCGTTCAAGGGGACAGGCCGGTTATGGCTACACCTTC.

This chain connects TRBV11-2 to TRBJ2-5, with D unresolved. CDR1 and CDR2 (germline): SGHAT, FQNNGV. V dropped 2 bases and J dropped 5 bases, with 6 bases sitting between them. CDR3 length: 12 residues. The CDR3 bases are TGTGCCAGCAGCTTATGGCAGGAGACCCAGTACTTC. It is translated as CASSLWQETQYF.

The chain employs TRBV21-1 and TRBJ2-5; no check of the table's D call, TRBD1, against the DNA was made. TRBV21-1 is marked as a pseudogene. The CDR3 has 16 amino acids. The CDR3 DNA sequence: TGTGCCAGCAGCAAGGTCCCGGGACACATTCAAGAGACCCAGTACTTC. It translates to CASSKVPGHIQETQYF.

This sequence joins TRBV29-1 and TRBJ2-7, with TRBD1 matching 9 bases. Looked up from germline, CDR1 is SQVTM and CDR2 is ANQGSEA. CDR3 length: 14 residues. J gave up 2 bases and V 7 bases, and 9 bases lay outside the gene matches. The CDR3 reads CSAAGTGPTYEQYF. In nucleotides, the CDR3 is TGCAGCGCCGCAGGGACAGGGCCTACCTACGAGCAGTACTTC.

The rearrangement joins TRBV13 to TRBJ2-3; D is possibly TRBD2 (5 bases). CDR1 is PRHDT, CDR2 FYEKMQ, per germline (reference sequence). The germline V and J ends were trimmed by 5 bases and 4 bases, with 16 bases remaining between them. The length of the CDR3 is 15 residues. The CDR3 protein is CASSKRGYGADTQYF. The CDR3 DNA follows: TGTGCCAGCAGCAAACGAGGATACGGGGCAGATACGCAGTATTTT.

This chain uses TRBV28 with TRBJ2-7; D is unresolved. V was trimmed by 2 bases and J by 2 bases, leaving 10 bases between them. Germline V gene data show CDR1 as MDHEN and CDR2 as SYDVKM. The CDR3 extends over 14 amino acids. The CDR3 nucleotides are TGTGCCAGCAGTTTACCGAGGAACCCCTACGAGCAGTACTTC. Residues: CASSLPRNPYEQYF.

The CDR3 region is CASSLAPGDGYTF. CDR3 coding DNA: TGTGCCAGCAGCTTAGCTCCCGGGGATGGCTACACCTTC. The chain employs TRBV11-1 and TRBJ1-2, with D unclear. Germline V gene lookup returns CDR1 SGHAT and CDR2 FQDESV (reference sequence). V was shortened by 0 bases and J by 6 bases, with 8 bases between the two germline ends. The CDR3 consists of 13 residues.

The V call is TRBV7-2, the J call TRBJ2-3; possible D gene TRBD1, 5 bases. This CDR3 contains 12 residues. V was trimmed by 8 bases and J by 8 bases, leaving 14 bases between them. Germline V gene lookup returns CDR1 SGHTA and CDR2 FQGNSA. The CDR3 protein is CASGRSQGTQYF. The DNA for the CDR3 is TGTGCCAGCGGCAGATCGCAGGGTACGCAGTATTTT.

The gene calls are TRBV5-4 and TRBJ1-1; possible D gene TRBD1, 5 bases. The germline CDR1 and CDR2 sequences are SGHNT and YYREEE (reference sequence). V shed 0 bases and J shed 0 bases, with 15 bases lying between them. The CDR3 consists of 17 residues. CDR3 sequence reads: CASSLVHPRAMNTEAFF. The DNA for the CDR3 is TGTGCCAGCAGCTTGGTTCATCCCAGGGCTATGAACACTGAAGCTTTCTTT.

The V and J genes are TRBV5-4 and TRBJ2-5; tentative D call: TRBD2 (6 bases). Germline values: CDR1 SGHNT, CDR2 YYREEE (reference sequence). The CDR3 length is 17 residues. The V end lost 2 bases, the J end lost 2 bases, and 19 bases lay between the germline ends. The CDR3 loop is CASSLVMGLGGQETQYF. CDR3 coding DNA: TGTGCCAGCAGCTTAGTTATGGGCCTGGGAGGTCAAGAGACCCAGTACTTC.

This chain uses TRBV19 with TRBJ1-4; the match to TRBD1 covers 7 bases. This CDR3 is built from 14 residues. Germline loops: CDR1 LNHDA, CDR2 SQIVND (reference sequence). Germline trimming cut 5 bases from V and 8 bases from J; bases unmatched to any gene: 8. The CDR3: CASSPDRWIEKLFF. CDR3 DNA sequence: TGTGCCAGTAGTCCGGACAGGTGGATAGAAAAACTGTTTTTT. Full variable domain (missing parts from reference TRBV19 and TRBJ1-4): DGGITQSPKYLFRKEGQNVTLSCEQNLNHDAMYWYRQDPGQGLRLIYYSQIVNDFQKGDIAEGYSVSREKKESFPLTVTSAQKNPTAFYLCASSPDRWIEKLFFGSGTQLSVL.

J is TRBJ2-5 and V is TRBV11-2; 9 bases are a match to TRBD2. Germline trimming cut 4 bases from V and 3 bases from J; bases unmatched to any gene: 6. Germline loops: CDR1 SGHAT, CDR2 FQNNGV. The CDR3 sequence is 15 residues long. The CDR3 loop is CASSSFPSGKETQYF. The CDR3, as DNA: TGTGCCAGCAGCTCCTTCCCTAGCGGGAAAGAGACCCAGTACTTC.

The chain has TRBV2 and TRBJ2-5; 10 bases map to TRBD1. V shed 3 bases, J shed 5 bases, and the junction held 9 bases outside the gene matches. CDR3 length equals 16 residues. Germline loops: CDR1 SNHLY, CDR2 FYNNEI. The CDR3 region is CASSDQDRGGLETQYF. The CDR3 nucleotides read TGTGCCAGCAGTGACCAGGACAGGGGGGGTTTGGAGACCCAGTACTTC.

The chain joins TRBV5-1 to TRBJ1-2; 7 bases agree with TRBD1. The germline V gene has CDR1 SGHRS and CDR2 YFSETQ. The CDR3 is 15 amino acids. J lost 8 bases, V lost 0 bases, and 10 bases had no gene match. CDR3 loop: CASSLGAQGVIGYTF. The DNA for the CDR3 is TGCGCCAGCAGCTTGGGAGCTCAGGGGGTTATCGGCTACACCTTC.